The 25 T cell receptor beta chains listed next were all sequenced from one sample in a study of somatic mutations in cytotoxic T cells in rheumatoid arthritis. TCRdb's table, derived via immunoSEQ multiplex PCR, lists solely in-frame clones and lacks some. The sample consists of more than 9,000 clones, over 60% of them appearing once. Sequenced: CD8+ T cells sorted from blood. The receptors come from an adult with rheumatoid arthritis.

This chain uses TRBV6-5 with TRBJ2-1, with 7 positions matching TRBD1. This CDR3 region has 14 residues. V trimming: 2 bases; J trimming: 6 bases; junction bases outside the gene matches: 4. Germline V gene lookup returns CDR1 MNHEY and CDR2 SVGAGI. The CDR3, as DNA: TGTGCCAGCAGTTACCCGGGACAGCTCAATGAGCAGTTCTTC. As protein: CASSYPGQLNEQFF.

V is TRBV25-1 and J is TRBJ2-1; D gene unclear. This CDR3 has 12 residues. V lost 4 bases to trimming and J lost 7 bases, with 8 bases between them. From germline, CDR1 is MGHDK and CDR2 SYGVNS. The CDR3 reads CASSAPRNEQFF. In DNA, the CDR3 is TGTGCCAGCAGTGCCCCCAGGAATGAGCAGTTCTTC.

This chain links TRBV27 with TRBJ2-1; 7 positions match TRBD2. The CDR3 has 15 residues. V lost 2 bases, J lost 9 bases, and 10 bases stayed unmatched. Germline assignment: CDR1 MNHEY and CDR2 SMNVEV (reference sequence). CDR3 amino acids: CASSLEASGRREQFF. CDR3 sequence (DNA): TGTGCCAGCAGTTTAGAGGCTAGCGGTCGTCGTGAGCAGTTCTTC.

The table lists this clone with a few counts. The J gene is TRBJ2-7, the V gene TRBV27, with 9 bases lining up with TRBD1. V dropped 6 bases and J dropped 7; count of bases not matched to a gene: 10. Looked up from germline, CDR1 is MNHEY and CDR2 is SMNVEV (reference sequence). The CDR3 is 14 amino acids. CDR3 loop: CASSPITGGGEQYF. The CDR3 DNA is TGTGCCAGCAGCCCTATTACAGGGGGCGGGGAGCAGTACTTC.

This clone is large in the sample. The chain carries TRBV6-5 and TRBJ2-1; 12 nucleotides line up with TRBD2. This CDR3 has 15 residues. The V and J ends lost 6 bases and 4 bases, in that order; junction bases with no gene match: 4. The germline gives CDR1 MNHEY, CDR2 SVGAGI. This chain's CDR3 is CASSPGLAGYNEQFF. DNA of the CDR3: TGTGCCAGCAGCCCCGGACTAGCGGGATACAATGAGCAGTTCTTC.

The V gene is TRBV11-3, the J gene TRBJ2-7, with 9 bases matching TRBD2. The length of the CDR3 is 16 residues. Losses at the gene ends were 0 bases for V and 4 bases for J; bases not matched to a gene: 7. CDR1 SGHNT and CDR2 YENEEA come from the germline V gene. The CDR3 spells CASSLDRAGGAYEQYF. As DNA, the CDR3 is TGTGCCAGCAGCTTAGATCGAGCGGGAGGAGCATACGAGCAGTACTTC.

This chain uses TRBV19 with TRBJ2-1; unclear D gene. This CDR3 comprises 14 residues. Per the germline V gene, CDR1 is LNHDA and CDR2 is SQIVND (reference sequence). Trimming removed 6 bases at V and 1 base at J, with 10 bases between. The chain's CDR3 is CASSSDSSYNEQFF. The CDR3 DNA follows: TGTGCCAGTAGCTCAGACTCATCCTACAATGAGCAGTTCTTC.

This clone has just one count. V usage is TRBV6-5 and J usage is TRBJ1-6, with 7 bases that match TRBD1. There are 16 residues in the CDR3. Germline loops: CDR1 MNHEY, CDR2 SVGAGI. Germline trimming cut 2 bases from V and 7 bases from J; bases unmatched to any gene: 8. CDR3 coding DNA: TGTGCCAGCAGTTACGACAGGGTTGGGGCCAATTCACCCCTCCACTTT. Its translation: CASSYDRVGANSPLHF.

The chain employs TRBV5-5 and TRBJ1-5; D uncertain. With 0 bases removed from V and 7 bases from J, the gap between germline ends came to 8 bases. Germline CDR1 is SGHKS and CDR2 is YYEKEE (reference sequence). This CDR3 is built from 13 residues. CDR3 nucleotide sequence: TGTGCCAGCAGCTTGGATGTCGGCCAGCCCCAGCATTTT. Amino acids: CASSLDVGQPQHF.

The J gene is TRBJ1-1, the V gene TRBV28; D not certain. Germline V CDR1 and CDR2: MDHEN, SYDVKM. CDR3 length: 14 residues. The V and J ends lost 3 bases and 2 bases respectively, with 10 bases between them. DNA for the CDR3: TGTGCCAGCAGTTTGACTACAGTTAACACTGAAGCTTTCTTT. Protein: CASSLTTVNTEAFF.

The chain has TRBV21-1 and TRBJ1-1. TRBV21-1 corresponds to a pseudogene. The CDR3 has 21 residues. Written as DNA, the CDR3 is TGTGCCAGCCGGCCAGCGTCAAGGACCGTCTTGGAGTTGAGGAAGAACACTGAAGCTTTCTTT. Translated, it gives CASRPASRTVLELRKNTEAFF.

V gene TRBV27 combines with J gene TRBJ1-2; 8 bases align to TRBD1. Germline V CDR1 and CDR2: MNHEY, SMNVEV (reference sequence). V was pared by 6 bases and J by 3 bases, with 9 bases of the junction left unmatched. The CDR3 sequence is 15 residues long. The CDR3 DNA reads TGTGCCAGCAGATACACAGGGGGAGAGTACTATGGCTACACCTTC. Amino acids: CASRYTGGEYYGYTF.

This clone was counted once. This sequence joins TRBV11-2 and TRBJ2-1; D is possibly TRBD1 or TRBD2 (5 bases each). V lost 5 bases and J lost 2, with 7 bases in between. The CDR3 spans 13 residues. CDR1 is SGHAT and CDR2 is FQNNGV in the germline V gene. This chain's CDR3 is CASSPGPYNEQFF. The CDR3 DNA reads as TGTGCCAGCAGCCCGGGACCCTACAATGAGCAGTTCTTC.

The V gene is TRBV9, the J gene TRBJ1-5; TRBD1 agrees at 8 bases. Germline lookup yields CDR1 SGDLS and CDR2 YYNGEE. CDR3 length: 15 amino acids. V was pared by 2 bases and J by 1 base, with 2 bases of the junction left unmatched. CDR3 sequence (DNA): TGTGCCAGCAGCGTTGGACAGGGAAGCAATCAGCCCCAGCATTTT. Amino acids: CASSVGQGSNQPQHF.

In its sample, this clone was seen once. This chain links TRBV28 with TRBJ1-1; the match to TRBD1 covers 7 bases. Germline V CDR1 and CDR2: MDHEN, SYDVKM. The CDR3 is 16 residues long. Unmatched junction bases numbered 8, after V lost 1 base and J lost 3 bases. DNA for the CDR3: TGTGCCAGCAGTTTATTTACGACAGGGCCAGACACTGAAGCTTTCTTT. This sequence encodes CASSLFTTGPDTEAFF.

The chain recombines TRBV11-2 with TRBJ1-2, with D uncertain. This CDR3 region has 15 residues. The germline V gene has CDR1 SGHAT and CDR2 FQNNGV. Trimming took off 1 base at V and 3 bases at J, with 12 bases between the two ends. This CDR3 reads CASSLVGVWDYGYTF. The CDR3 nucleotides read TGTGCCAGCAGCTTAGTCGGGGTTTGGGACTATGGCTACACCTTC.

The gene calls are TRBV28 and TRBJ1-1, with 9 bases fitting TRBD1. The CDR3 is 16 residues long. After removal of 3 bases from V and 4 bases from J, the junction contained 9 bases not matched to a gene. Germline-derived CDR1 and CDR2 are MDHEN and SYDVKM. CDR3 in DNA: TGTGCCAGCAGTTTTTCCGGACAGGGGTCGGGCACTGAAGCTTTCTTT. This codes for CASSFSGQGSGTEAFF.

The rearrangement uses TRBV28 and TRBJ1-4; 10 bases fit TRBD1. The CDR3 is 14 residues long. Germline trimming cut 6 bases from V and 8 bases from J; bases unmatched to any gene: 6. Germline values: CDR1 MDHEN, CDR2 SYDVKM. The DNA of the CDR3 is TGTGCCAGCAGGGCTGACAGGGGGCGCGAAAAACTGTTTTTT. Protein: CASRADRGREKLFF.

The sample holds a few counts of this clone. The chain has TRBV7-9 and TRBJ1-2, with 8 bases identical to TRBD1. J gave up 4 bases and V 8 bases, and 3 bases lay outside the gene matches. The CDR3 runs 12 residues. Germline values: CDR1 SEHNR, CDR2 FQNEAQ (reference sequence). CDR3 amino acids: CASGTGGYGYTF. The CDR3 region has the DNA TGTGCCAGCGGGACAGGCGGCTATGGCTACACCTTC.

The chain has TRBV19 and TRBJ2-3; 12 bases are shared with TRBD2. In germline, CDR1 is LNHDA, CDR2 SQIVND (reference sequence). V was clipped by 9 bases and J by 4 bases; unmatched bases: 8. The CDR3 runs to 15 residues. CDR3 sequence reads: CASISTSGGSDTQYF. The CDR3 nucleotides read TGTGCCAGCATCTCGACTAGCGGGGGTTCAGATACGCAGTATTTT.

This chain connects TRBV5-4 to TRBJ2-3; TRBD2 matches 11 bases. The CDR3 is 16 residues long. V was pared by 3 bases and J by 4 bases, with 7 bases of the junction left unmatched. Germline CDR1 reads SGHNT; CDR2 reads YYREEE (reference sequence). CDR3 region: CASSSRLAGSSDTQYF. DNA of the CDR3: TGTGCCAGCAGCTCTCGACTAGCGGGGAGTTCAGATACGCAGTATTTT.

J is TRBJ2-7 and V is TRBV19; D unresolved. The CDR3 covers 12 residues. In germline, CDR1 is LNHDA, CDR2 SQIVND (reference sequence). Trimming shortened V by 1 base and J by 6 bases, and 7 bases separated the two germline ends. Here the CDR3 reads CASSIGVTEQYF. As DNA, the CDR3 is TGTGCCAGTAGTATAGGTGTTACCGAGCAGTACTTC.

The CDR3 nucleotides are TGTGCCAGCAGTGAGGGAAATCCAACAGATACGCAGTATTTT. Its protein is CASSEGNPTDTQYF. The chain uses TRBV6-1 and TRBJ2-3; no firm D call. The CDR3 is 14 amino acids. CDR1 MNHNS and CDR2 SASEGT come from the germline V gene. V lost 3 bases to trimming and J lost 3 bases, with 10 bases between them.

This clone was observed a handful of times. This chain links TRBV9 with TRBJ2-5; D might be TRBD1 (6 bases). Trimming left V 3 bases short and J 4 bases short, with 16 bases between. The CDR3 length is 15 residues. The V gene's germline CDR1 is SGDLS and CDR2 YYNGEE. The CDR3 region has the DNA TGTGCCAGCAGCGCCCAGGGGATTATAGGAGAGACCCAGTACTTC. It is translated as CASSAQGIIGETQYF.

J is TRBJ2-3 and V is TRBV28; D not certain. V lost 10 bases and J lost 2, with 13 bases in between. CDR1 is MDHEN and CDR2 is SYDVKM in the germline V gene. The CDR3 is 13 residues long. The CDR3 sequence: CATSLVITDTQYF. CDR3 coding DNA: TGTGCCACCTCCCTCGTAATCACAGATACGCAGTATTTT.